What follows are 22 T cell receptor beta chains derived from one specimen sequenced in a study of OX40 agonist ivuxolimab in advanced cancers. The library was obtained by the immunoSEQ multiplex PCR assay. Held by TCRdb, this immuneACCESS table contains in-frame sequences only and omits some clones. Under half of the omission traces to an unresolved V gene where checked; the cause of the rest is unknown. The sample has 60,000 to 95,000 clones on record, approximately 85% of them singletons. The top ten clonotypes cover roughly a sixth of the sample. Sequenced here: CD4+ or CD8+ T cells sorted from blood, sampled in a trial of the OX40 agonist ivuxolimab. These receptors were obtained from an adult with an advanced solid tumor such as melanoma, head and neck, liver or kidney cancer.

The J gene is TRBJ1-4, the V gene TRBV28, with 7 nucleotides matching TRBD1. Germline values: CDR1 MDHEN, CDR2 SYDVKM. The ends lost 7 bases at V and 6 bases at J; junction bases unmatched: 5. The CDR3 covers 13 residues. For the CDR3, the DNA is TGTGCCAGCAAAGAGGGGGCAGATGAAAAACTGTTTTTT. Amino acids: CASKEGADEKLFF. Based on the CDR3 plus reference TRBV28 and TRBJ1-4, the full variable domain is DVKVTQSSRYLVKRTGEKVFLECVQDMDHENMFWYRQDPGLGLRLIYFSYDVKMKEKGDIPEGYSVSREKKERFSLILESASTNQTSMYLCASKEGADEKLFFGSGTQLSVL.

The rearrangement links TRBV5-1 to TRBJ2-5; D might be TRBD1 or TRBD2, each matching 6 bases. V lost 3 bases and J lost 5, with 14 bases in between. The germline gives CDR1 SGHRS, CDR2 YFSETQ. The CDR3 runs to 14 residues. This CDR3 is CASSSLDSGETQYF. In DNA form, the CDR3 reads TGCGCCAGCAGCTCCCTGGACAGCGGGGAGACCCAGTACTTC.

This rearrangement joins TRBV27 to TRBJ1-5; D is unclear. V was pared by 3 bases and J by 0 bases, with 3 bases between. Germline V gives CDR1 MNHEY, CDR2 SMNVEV (reference sequence). This CDR3 is 13 amino acids long. The CDR3 DNA is TGTGCCAGCAGTTTGGATAGCAATCAGCCCCAGCATTTT. Protein product: CASSLDSNQPQHF.

V is TRBV20-1 and J is TRBJ2-5, with no clear D. CDR3 length: 11 residues. Trimming left V 7 bases short and J 3 bases short, with 9 bases between. Germline V gene lookup returns CDR1 DFQATT and CDR2 SNEGSKA (reference sequence). CDR3 amino acids: CSVQTEETQYF. Written as DNA, the CDR3 is TGCAGTGTACAGACCGAAGAGACCCAGTACTTC.

This chain links TRBV5-5 with TRBJ2-2; 14 bases line up with TRBD2. Germline V lookup: CDR1 SGHKS, CDR2 YYEKEE (reference sequence). The CDR3 runs 16 residues. J gave up 7 bases and V 0 bases, and 2 bases lay outside the gene matches. The CDR3 nucleotides are TGTGCCAGCAGCTTGGGACTAGCGGGAGGGGTCGGGGAGCTGTTTTTT. Its translation: CASSLGLAGGVGELFF.

This sequence joins TRBV21-1 and TRBJ1-1. TRBV21-1 is an annotated pseudogene. This CDR3 spans 14 amino acids. In DNA form, the CDR3 reads TGTGCCAGCAGCCCCCGGGGCGGGAACACTGAAGCTTTCTTT. This codes for CASSPRGGNTEAFF.

The chain is built from TRBV27 and TRBJ1-2, with 12 bases aligning to TRBD1. CDR3 length equals 16 residues. Germline CDR1 is MNHEY and CDR2 is SMNVEV (reference sequence). With V trimmed by 7 bases and J by 9 bases, 15 bases remained unmatched. CDR3 region: CASTLSYGTGGGRYTF. The CDR3 DNA reads TGTGCCAGCACCCTAAGTTATGGGACAGGGGGCGGTCGCTACACCTTC.

The gene calls are TRBV5-5 and TRBJ2-5; either TRBD1 or TRBD2 may fit D (5 bases each). The germline gives CDR1 SGHKS, CDR2 YYEKEE (reference sequence). The CDR3 has 15 residues. Trimming pared 1 base from V and 2 bases from J, leaving 12 bases between. The CDR3 nucleotides read TGTGCCAGCAGCTTGTGGGGGTCCAAACAAGAGACCCAGTACTTC. Translated: CASSLWGSKQETQYF.

The rearrangement uses TRBV5-1 and TRBJ2-5, with 9 bases matching TRBD1. The CDR3 is 14 amino acids. From germline, CDR1 is SGHRS and CDR2 YFSETQ. The V and J ends lost 1 base and 5 bases, in that order; junction bases with no gene match: 3. The CDR3 nucleotides read TGCGCCAGCAGCTTGACAGGGGGCCGGGAGACCCAGTACTTC. Amino acids: CASSLTGGRETQYF.

This clone was observed a single time. V and J are TRBV9 and TRBJ1-2; tentative D call: TRBD1 (5 bases). The CDR3 extends over 14 amino acids. Germline-derived CDR1 and CDR2 are SGDLS and YYNGEE. The V and J ends lost 0 bases and 4 bases respectively, with 10 bases between them. CDR3 nucleotides: TGTGCCAGCAGCGTAGCTCAGGGTCCCTATGGCTACACCTTC. It translates to CASSVAQGPYGYTF.

The genes are TRBV19 and TRBJ1-4, with 10 bases identical to TRBD1. Germline V gene lookup returns CDR1 LNHDA and CDR2 SQIVND (reference sequence). Trimming at V came to 1 base and at J to 6 bases, leaving 5 bases not matched to a gene. The CDR3 runs to 16 residues. DNA for the CDR3: TGTGCCAGTAGTATAGCCGCGACAGGGGGCGATGAAAAACTGTTTTTT. Protein: CASSIAATGGDEKLFF.

This chain joins TRBV5-8 and TRBJ2-1, with D possibly matching TRBD1 (5 bases). Germline-derived CDR1 and CDR2 are SGHTS and YDEGEE. Trimming left V 4 bases short and J 2 bases short, with 16 bases between. The CDR3 is 16 residues long. The CDR3 DNA reads as TGTGCCAGCAGCCACCCCCGAAGGGGTGCCTACAATGAGCAGTTCTTC. This translates into CASSHPRRGAYNEQFF.

The gene calls are TRBV28 and TRBJ1-5; tentative D call: TRBD1 (5 bases). Trimming pared 3 bases from V and 7 bases from J, leaving 16 bases between. The germline gives CDR1 MDHEN, CDR2 SYDVKM. The CDR3 totals 15 residues. The CDR3 region is CASSLIGTRMQPQHF. CDR3 nucleotide sequence: TGTGCCAGCAGTTTGATAGGGACCCGTATGCAGCCCCAGCATTTT.

V usage is TRBV29-1 and J usage is TRBJ2-1; TRBD2 agrees at 8 bases. V lost 5 bases to trimming and J lost 10 bases; unmatched junction nucleotides: 10. The CDR3 is made up of 13 amino acids. Looked up from germline, CDR1 is SQVTM and CDR2 is ANQGSEA. The CDR3 sequence: CSVWTSIRGEQFF. CDR3 DNA: TGCAGCGTTTGGACTAGCATAAGGGGGGAGCAGTTCTTC.

The chain has TRBV2 and TRBJ1-4, with no clear D. The CDR3 runs 14 residues. The V gene lost 6 bases and the J gene lost 5 bases, with 13 bases spanning the gap. CDR1 and CDR2 (germline): SNHLY, FYNNEI. The DNA for the CDR3 is TGTGCCAGCAGAACCGGGCGCGCAAATGAAAAACTGTTTTTT. This sequence encodes CASRTGRANEKLFF. The variable domain in full, with the rest retrieved from reference TRBV2 and TRBJ1-4, is EPEVTQTPSHQVTQMGQEVILRCVPISNHLYFYWYRQILGQKVEFLVSFYNNEISEKSEIFDDQFSVERPDGSNFTLKIRSTKLEDSAMYFCASRTGRANEKLFFGSGTQLSVL.

V gene TRBV2 combines with J gene TRBJ2-6, with D possibly matching TRBD1 (6 bases). Trimming left V 6 bases short and J 0 bases short, with 9 bases between. This CDR3 comprises 15 residues. Germline loops: CDR1 SNHLY, CDR2 FYNNEI. The chain's CDR3 is CASRDRSSGANVLTF. The CDR3 DNA reads as TGTGCCAGCAGAGACAGGTCCTCTGGGGCCAACGTCCTGACTTTC.

The chain uses TRBV13 and TRBJ2-1; 11 positions match TRBD2. With 5 bases clipped from V and 0 bases from J, the junction kept 9 bases outside the gene matches. The CDR3 length is 18 residues. Germline-derived CDR1 and CDR2 are PRHDT and FYEKMQ (reference sequence). The CDR3 reads CASSPGLAGYSSYNEQFF. The DNA of the CDR3 is TGTGCCAGCAGCCCAGGACTAGCGGGCTATAGCTCCTACAATGAGCAGTTCTTC.

The gene calls are TRBV29-1 and TRBJ2-6; possibly TRBD1 for D (6 bases). V was trimmed by 7 bases and J by 2 bases, leaving 9 bases between them. This CDR3 is built from 13 residues. Per germline, CDR1 SQVTM and CDR2 ANQGSEA. The CDR3 protein is CSARGTGANVLTF. In DNA form, the CDR3 reads TGCAGCGCTAGGGGGACTGGGGCCAACGTCCTGACTTTC.

The J gene is TRBJ2-2, the V gene TRBV11-2; D may be TRBD2 (6 bases). The germline V gene encodes CDR1 SGHAT and CDR2 FQNNGV. V was trimmed by 5 bases and J by 9 bases, leaving 16 bases between them. The length of the CDR3 is 14 residues. CDR3 region: CASSTYGGARELFF. The DNA of the CDR3 is TGTGCCAGCAGCACTTACGGCGGGGCACGGGAGCTGTTTTTT.

This chain uses TRBV2 with TRBJ2-5, with TRBD1 identical over 8 bases. J was trimmed by 5 bases and V by 4 bases; bases with no gene match: 6. CDR1 is SNHLY, CDR2 FYNNEI, per germline. The CDR3 consists of 14 residues. CDR3 sequence reads: CASSADRARETQYF. The CDR3 bases are TGTGCCAGCAGTGCGGACAGGGCCCGGGAGACCCAGTACTTC.

The V call is TRBV28, the J call TRBJ1-2, with D maybe TRBD1 (6 bases). Trimming removed 7 bases at V and 7 bases at J, with 19 bases between. The CDR3 contains 14 residues. CDR1 is MDHEN, CDR2 SYDVKM, per germline. CDR3 bases: TGTGCCAGCACTCGTCCAATTACAGGGTTTGGCTACACCTTC. Its translation is CASTRPITGFGYTF.

V usage is TRBV6-1 and J usage is TRBJ1-5; D call uncertain. The V end lost 4 bases, the J end lost 3 bases, and 13 bases lay between the germline ends. The CDR3 contains 15 residues. The germline gives CDR1 MNHNS, CDR2 SASEGT. The CDR3 is CASSGSPQNNQPQHF. The CDR3 coding sequence is TGTGCCAGCAGTGGCTCGCCTCAGAACAATCAGCCCCAGCATTTT.